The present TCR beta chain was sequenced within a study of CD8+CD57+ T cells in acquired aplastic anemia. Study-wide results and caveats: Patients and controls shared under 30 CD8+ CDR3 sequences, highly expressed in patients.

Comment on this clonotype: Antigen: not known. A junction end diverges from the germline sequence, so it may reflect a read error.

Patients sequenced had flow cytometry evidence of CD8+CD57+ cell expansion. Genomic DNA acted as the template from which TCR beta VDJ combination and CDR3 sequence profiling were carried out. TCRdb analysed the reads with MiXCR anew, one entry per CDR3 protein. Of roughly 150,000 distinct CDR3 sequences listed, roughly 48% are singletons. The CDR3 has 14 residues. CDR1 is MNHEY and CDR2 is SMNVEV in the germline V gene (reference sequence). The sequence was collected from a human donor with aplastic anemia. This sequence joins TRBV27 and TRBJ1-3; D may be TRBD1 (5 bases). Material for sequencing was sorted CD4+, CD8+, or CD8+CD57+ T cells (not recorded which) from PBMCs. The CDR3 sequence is CASWDQGSGNTVYF. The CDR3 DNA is TGTGCCAGTTGGGATCAGGGCTCTGGAAACACCGTATATTTT.